These 6 T cell receptor beta chains came from one sample sequenced in a study of T cells expressing NK-cell markers. TCRdb reprocessed the 5' RACE reads and reports one entry per CDR3 protein, with no DNA. The listing records about 440,000 distinct CDR3 sequences. Sequences were obtained from blood T cells: a sorted CD56 or NKG2C T cell subset, CD4+ or CD8+ T cells, or bulk PBMC T cells (not recorded which). These receptor sequences come from a woman aged 18-70 years in good health.

V and J are TRBV12-3 or TRBV12-4 and TRBJ1-2. The CDR3 is made up of 13 amino acids. The CDR3 loop reads CASSFRRDYGYTF.

This chain joins TRBV7-2 and TRBJ1-2. CDR1 SGHTA and CDR2 FQGNSA come from the germline V gene. The CDR3 spans 13 residues. The CDR3: CASSYQPQAGYTF.

The V gene is TRBV5-1, the J gene TRBJ2-1; the D call from TCRdb, TRBD2, cannot be confirmed without DNA. The germline gives CDR1 SGHRS, CDR2 YFSETQ. The CDR3 runs to 15 residues. CDR3: CASSFQAGVTNEQFF.

The rearrangement uses TRBV14 and TRBJ2-3; without DNA, the TCRdb call of TRBD1 cannot be checked. The CDR3 runs 18 residues. CDR1 and CDR2 from the germline V gene are SGHDN and FVKESK. This chain's CDR3 is CASSQYRGGSMSTDTQYF.

CDR3 in amino acids: CASSFGRGEQFF. The J gene is TRBJ2-1, the V gene TRBV11-2. Germline CDR1 SGHAT, CDR2 FQNNGV. The CDR3 consists of 12 residues.

This chain connects TRBV5-1 to TRBJ1-4; TCRdb's assignment of TRBD1 cannot be checked, as there is no DNA. The germline CDR1 and CDR2 sequences are SGHRS and YFSETQ. The length of the CDR3 is 14 residues. The CDR3 spells CASSLQGTGEKLFF.